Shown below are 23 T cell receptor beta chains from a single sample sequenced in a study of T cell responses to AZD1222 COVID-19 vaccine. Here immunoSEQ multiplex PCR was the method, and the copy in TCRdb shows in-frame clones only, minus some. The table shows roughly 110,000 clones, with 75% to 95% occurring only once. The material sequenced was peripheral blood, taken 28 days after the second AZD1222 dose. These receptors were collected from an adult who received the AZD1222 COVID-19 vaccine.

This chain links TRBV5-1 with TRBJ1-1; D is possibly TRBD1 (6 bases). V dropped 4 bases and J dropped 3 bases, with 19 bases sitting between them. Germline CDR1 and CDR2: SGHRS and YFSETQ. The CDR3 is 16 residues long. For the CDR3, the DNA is TGCGCCAGCAGCCCCCCGCTGGGGGGCATCGACACTGAAGCTTTCTTT. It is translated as CASSPPLGGIDTEAFF.

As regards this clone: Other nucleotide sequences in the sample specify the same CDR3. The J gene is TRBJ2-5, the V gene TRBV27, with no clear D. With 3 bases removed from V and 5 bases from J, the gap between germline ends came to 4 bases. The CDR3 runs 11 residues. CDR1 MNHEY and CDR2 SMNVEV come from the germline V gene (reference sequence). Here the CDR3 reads CASSLGETQYF. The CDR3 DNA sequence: TGTGCCAGCAGTTTGGGGGAGACCCAGTACTTC.

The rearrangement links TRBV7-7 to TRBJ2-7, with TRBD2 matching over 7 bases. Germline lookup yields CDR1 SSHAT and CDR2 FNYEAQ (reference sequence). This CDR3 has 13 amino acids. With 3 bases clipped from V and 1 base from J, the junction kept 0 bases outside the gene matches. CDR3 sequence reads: CASSLGLSYEQYF. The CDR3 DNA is TGTGCCAGCAGCTTGGGACTATCCTACGAGCAGTACTTC. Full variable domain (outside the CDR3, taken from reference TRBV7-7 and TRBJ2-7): GAGVSQSPRYKVTKRGQDVTLRCDPISSHATLYWYQQALGQGPEFLTYFNYEAQPDKSGLPSDRFSAERPEGSISTLTIQRTEQRDSAMYRCASSLGLSYEQYFGPGTRLTVT.

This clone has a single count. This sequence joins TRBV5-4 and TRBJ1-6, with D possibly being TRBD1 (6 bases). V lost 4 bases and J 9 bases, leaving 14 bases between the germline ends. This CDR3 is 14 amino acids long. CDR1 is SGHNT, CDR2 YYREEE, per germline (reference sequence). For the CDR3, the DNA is TGTGCCAGCAGCCGGAGGGACAAACCTTCACCCCTCCACTTT. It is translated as CASSRRDKPSPLHF.

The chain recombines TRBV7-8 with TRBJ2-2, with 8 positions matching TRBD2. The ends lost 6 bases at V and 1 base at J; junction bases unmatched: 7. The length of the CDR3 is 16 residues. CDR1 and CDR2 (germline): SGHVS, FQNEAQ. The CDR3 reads CASSLGAGGNTGELFF. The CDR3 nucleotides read TGTGCCAGCAGTCTGGGGGCGGGAGGGAACACCGGGGAGCTGTTTTTT.

Here the CDR3 DNA reads TGCAGCGTTGAATCAGGGGGCGCTGGCGATGGCTACACCTTC. Translated, it gives CSVESGGAGDGYTF. This chain uses TRBV29-1 with TRBJ1-2; TRBD1 matches 8 bases. This CDR3 has 14 amino acids. The junction had 8 bases not matched to a gene; V was cut back by 2 bases and J by 6 bases. Germline V gene lookup returns CDR1 SQVTM and CDR2 ANQGSEA.

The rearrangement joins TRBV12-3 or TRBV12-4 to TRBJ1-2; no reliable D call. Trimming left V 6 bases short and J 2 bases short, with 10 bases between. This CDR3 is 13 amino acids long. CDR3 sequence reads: CASRGTWNYGYTF. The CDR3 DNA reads TGTGCCAGCAGGGGAACGTGGAACTATGGCTACACCTTC.

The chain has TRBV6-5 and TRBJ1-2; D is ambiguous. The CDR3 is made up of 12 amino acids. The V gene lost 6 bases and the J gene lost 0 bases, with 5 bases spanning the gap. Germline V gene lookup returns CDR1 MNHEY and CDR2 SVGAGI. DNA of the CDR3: TGTGCCAGCAGGATAACTAACTATGGCTACACCTTC. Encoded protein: CASRITNYGYTF.

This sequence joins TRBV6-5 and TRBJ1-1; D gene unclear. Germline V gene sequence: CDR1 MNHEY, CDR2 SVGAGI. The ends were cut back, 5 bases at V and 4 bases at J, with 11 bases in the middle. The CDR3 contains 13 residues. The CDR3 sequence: CASSREGATEAFF. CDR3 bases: TGTGCCAGCAGTCGCGAAGGAGCCACTGAAGCTTTCTTT.

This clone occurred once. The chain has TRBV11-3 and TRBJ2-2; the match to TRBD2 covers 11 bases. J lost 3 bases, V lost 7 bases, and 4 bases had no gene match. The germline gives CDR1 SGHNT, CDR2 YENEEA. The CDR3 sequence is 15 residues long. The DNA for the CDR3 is TGTGCCAGCAAATCGGGACTAGCGGACACCGGGGAGCTGTTTTTT. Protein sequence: CASKSGLADTGELFF.

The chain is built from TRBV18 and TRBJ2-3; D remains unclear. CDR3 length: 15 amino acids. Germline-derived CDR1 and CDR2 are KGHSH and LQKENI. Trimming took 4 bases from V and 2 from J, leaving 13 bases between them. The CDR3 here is CASSLRRSDTDTQYF. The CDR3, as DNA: TGTGCCAGCTCACTCCGACGGTCGGACACAGATACGCAGTATTTT. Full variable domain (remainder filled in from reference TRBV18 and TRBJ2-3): NAGVMQNPRHLVRRRGQEARLRCSPMKGHSHVYWYRQLPEEGLKFMVYLQKENIIDESGMPKERFSAEFPKEGPSILRIQQVVRGDSAAYFCASSLRRSDTDTQYFGPGTRLTVL.

The DNA of the CDR3 is TGTGCCAGCAGCTTACCCGGGAGGAACACCGGGGAGCTGTTTTTT. It codes for CASSLPGRNTGELFF. The rearrangement uses TRBV11-2 and TRBJ2-2; perhaps TRBD2 as D (6 bases). This CDR3 is built from 15 residues. CDR1 and CDR2 from the germline V gene are SGHAT and FQNNGV. V shed 2 bases and J shed 1 base, with 8 bases lying between them.

The DNA for the CDR3 is TGTGCCAGTAGCAGGCCAGGGGGTCCCCTCCACTTT. Its protein is CASSRPGGPLHF. The chain employs TRBV19 and TRBJ1-6, with 7 bases fitting TRBD1. There are 12 residues in the CDR3. The germline gives CDR1 LNHDA, CDR2 SQIVND (reference sequence). After removal of 6 bases from V and 13 bases from J, the junction contained 6 bases not matched to a gene.

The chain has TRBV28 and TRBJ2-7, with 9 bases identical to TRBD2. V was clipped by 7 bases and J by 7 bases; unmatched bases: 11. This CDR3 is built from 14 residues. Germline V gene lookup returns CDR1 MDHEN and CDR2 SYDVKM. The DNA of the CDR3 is TGTGCCAGCACCAATAGCGGGAGTTCCCTTGAGCAGTACTTC. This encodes CASTNSGSSLEQYF.

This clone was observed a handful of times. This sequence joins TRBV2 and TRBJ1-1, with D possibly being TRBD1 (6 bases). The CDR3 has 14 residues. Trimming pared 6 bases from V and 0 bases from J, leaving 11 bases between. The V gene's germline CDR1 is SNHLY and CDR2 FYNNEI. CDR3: CASRYRALNTEAFF. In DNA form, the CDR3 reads TGTGCCAGCAGATACAGGGCCCTGAACACTGAAGCTTTCTTT.

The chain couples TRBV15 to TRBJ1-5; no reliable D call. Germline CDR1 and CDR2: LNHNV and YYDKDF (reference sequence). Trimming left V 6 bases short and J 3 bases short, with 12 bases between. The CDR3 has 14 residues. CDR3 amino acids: CATRTRGLNQPQHF. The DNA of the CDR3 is TGTGCCACCAGAACGAGAGGGCTCAATCAGCCCCAGCATTTT.

The DNA for the CDR3 is TGTGCCAGCAGCCTACGAGGGCCAGCTAACTATGGCTACACCTTC. This gives the protein CASSLRGPANYGYTF. V usage is TRBV11-2 and J usage is TRBJ1-2; D unresolved. The V gene's germline CDR1 is SGHAT and CDR2 FQNNGV. The CDR3 loop spans 15 amino acids. The V end lost 5 bases, the J end lost 0 bases, and 13 bases lay between the germline ends.

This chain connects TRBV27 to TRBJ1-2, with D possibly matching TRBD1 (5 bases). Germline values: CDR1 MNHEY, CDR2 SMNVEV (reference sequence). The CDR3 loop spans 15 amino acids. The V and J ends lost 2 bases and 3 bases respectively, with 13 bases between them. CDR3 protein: CASSLRGVRDYGYTF. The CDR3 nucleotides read TGTGCCAGCAGTTTACGGGGGGTGCGGGACTATGGCTACACCTTC.

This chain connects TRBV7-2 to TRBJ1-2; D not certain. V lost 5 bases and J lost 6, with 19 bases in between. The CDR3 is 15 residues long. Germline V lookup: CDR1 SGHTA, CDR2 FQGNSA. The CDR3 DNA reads TGTGCCAGCAGCACCCCCCCGCCCCCGTTACATGGCTACACCTTC. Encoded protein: CASSTPPPPLHGYTF. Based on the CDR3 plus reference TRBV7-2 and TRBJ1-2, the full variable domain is GAGVSQSPSNKVTEKGKDVELRCDPISGHTALYWYRQSLGQGLEFLIYFQGNSAPDKSGLPSDRFSAERTGGSVSTLTIQRTQQEDSAVYLCASSTPPPPLHGYTFGSGTRLTVV.

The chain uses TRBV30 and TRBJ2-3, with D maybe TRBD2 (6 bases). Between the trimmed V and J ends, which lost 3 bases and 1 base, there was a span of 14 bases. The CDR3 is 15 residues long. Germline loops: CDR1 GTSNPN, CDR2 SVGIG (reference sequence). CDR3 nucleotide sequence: TGTGCCTGGAGAGCCGGGACTGCGGGCACAGATACGCAGTATTTT. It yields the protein CAWRAGTAGTDTQYF.

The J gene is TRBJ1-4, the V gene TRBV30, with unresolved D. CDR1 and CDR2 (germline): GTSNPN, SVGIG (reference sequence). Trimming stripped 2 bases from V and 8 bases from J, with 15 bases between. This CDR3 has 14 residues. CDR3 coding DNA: TGTGCCTGGAGTCCTACGGTCTCGAGGGAAAAACTGTTTTTT. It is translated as CAWSPTVSREKLFF.

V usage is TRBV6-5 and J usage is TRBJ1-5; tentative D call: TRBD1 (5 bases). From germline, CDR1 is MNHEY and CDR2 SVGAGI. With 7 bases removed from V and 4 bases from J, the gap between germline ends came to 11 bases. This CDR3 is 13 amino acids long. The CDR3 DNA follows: TGTGCCAGCACCAGGGACCTAAATCAGCCCCAGCATTTT. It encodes CASTRDLNQPQHF.

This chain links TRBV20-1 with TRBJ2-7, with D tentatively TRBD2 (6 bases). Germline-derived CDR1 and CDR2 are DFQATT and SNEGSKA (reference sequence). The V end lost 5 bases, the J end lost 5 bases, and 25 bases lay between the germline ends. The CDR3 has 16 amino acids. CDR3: CSAGDVWRGSGDEQYF. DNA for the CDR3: TGCAGTGCTGGTGATGTGTGGCGGGGATCGGGGGACGAGCAGTACTTC.